The rows below give T cell receptor beta chains drawn from one sample of a study of blood T cell repertoires in COVID-19. Sequenced by immunoSEQ multiplex PCR; TCRdb stores in-frame clones only, minus some. The sample lists hundreds of thousands of clones, 87% occurring once. The material sequenced was PBMCs or T cells enriched from blood (not recorded which). These receptors were obtained from a woman in her thirties with acute COVID-19. Each CDR3 is given without its conserved first and last residue.

TRBV5-6	TRBJ2-4	ASSLVAGQGKNIQY
TRBV5-4	TRBJ2-1	ASSSRTSGNINEQF
TRBV14	TRBJ2-5	ASSQDYEPLRGKTQY
TRBV29-1	TRBJ1-5	SVGITGEGSNQPQH
TRBV27	TRBJ1-2	ASSDFSGTENYGYT
TRBV11-2	TRBJ2-3	ASSVRLHLAGGEDTQY
TRBV7-9	TRBJ1-1	ASSFTGVGTEAF
TRBV6-1	TRBJ2-7	ASSEAPGVLEQY
TRBV7-2	TRBJ2-7	ASSLATSYEQY
TRBV6-5	TRBJ2-2	ATTSRGQTGELF
TRBV6-2/TRBV6-3	TRBJ1-5	VSSYSASNQPQH
TRBV19	TRBJ1-1	ASSDRVGTEAF
TRBV10-2	TRBJ2-1	ASSRFGGQGAYNEQF
TRBV5-5	TRBJ1-1	ASSLFHKAF